The entry below describes one T cell receptor beta chain. Its antigen is currently unknown. 13 Jbeta primers and 60 Vbeta primers were used for the PCR. Sequenced by immunoSEQ multiplex PCR; TCRdb stores in-frame clones only, minus some. Found here are over 150,000 clones, 65% to 75% of them singletons; the top ten hold 4.5% to 5.5%. There were likely unrecorded immune exposures, though donors were nominally healthy when sampled. The sample belongs to a study of cytomegalovirus exposure and HLA in healthy donors. Turning to the study itself: Tens of millions of unique TCR sequences came from HLA-typed donors in an early release. Of the donors genotyped, several hundred in all, 65% to 90% fell in the Caucasian-associated ancestry cluster.

Notes on the study in general: Sequencing likely produced, as an artifact, a cluster of highly shared sequence variants.

The sequence came from a man aged 25 to 40 in good health and CMV-seropositive. Sample: PBMCs.

CDR3 nucleotide sequence: TGTGCCAGCAGCGTAGCCGGAAGAGCGGGGGGGCATTACAATGAGCAGTTCTTC. Translating gives CASSVAGRAGGHYNEQFF. The V call is TRBV9, the J call TRBJ2-1; 10 bases line up with TRBD2. The CDR3 is 18 residues long. CDR1 and CDR2 (germline): SGDLS, YYNGEE. V lost 0 bases, J lost 4 bases, and 10 bases stayed unmatched.